Listed here are 10 T cell receptor beta chains from one sample, sequenced in a study of T cells in women clearing cervical HPV infection. The method was immunoSEQ multiplex PCR; TCRdb's version includes in-frame clones alone and lacks a portion of them. The sample includes some 21,000 clones. Sequenced input: blood buffy coat. These receptors were collected from a woman between 18 and 75 years old with a cervical HPV16 infection that either progressed to CIN3+ or cleared (not recorded which).

Points on this clone: The CDR3 end falls 3 residues outside the read, so it is completed with the germline J gene. The V gene is TRBV5-6, the J gene TRBJ1-1; possibly TRBD1 for D (5 bases). CDR3 length: 14 amino acids. The V gene lost 6 bases and the J gene lost 3 bases, with 15 bases spanning the gap. The germline V gene encodes CDR1 SGHDT and CDR2 YYEEEE. The CDR3 spells CASTIGGEYTEAFF. The sequenced CDR3 bases are TGTGCCAGCACCATTGGGGGGGAATACACTGAA.

In the case of this clone: The read gets to within 3 residues of the CDR3 end, and the germline J gene fills in the rest. The rearrangement uses TRBV12-3 or TRBV12-4 and TRBJ2-3, with TRBD1 matching 9 bases. V dropped 6 bases and J dropped 6; count of bases not matched to a gene: 7. The length of the CDR3 is 14 residues. CDR3 DNA (partial): TGTGCCAGCAGCCTTACAGGGGGCGCGGATACG. Its translation: CASSLTGGADT. The whole CDR3 sequence is CASSLTGGADTQYF.

As for this clone: Coverage ceases 3 residues before the CDR3 finishes, and the germline J gene fills in the end. This chain connects TRBV20-1 to TRBJ1-1, with 8 nucleotides matching TRBD1. Looked up from germline, CDR1 is DFQATT and CDR2 is SNEGSKA (reference sequence). Trimming at V came to 2 bases and at J to 5 bases, leaving 7 bases not matched to a gene. This CDR3 contains 14 residues. The CDR3 spells CSARSRTGMTEAFF. CDR3 DNA, as far as it was read: TGCAGTGCTAGATCCCGGACAGGGATGACTGAA.

In the case of this clone: The CDR3 end falls 3 residues outside the read, so it is completed with the germline J gene. The chain carries TRBV5-1 and TRBJ1-2; TRBD1 agrees at 7 bases. Germline values: CDR1 SGHRS, CDR2 YFSETQ. This CDR3 contains 14 residues. Unmatched junction bases numbered 6, after V lost 1 base and J lost 6 bases. The covered CDR3 bases are TGCGCCAGCAGCTTGTTTACAGGGGAGGATGGC. Protein product: CASSLFTGEDG. The complete CDR3 protein is CASSLFTGEDGYTF.

CDR3 DNA, as far as it was read: TGTGCCAGTGAGTGGCGGGCCCGCACAGATACG. This gives the protein CASEWRARTDT. The full CDR3 sequence reads CASEWRARTDTQYF. The V call is TRBV2, the J call TRBJ2-3; possibly TRBD2 for D (5 bases). The read falls 3 residues short of the CDR3 end, and the missing part is taken from the germline J gene. The CDR3 totals 14 residues. Germline V lookup: CDR1 SNHLY, CDR2 FYNNEI. The V end lost 9 bases, the J end lost 1 base, and 14 bases lay between the germline ends.

As to this clone: The CDR3 extends 3 residues past the end of the read, so its final part is completed from the germline J gene. The chain recombines TRBV7-9 with TRBJ1-6; D is unclear. This CDR3 has 13 residues. Germline CDR1 reads SEHNR; CDR2 reads FQNEAQ (reference sequence). The covered CDR3 bases are TGTGCCAGCAGCTTCGATCTCAGAGTTTCC. It translates to CASSFDLRVS. The entire CDR3 is CASSFDLRVSLHF.

Remarks on this clone: The read is 3 residues too short to cover the CDR3 end, so that end is filled in from the germline J gene. The chain couples TRBV7-9 to TRBJ1-3; D not resolved. CDR3 length equals 15 residues. V was shortened by 0 bases and J by 3 bases, with 9 bases between the two germline ends. Germline V gene data show CDR1 as SEHNR and CDR2 as FQNEAQ (reference sequence). CDR3 region: CASSLAAGSGNTIYF. The CDR3 DNA, read in part, is TGTGCCAGCAGCTTAGCCGCGGGGAGTGGAAACACC.

As to this clone: The DNA ends 3 residues before the CDR3 does, and the rest of the CDR3 is filled in from the germline J gene. The chain employs TRBV20-1 and TRBJ1-1; D is ambiguous. V dropped 0 bases and J dropped 4 bases, with 9 bases sitting between them. Germline CDR1 reads DFQATT; CDR2 reads SNEGSKA (reference sequence). The CDR3 has 13 residues. CDR3 amino acids: CSARDTRVTEAFF. The CDR3 DNA, read in part, is TGCAGTGCTAGAGACACTCGTGTCACTGAA.

Comment on this clone: The missing CDR3 end, 3 residues past where the read stops, is filled in from the germline J gene. The genes are TRBV19 and TRBJ2-1; no reliable D call. The CDR3 is 16 residues long. CDR1 is LNHDA and CDR2 is SQIVND in the germline V gene (reference sequence). V shed 8 bases and J shed 5 bases, with 22 bases lying between them. The sequenced CDR3 bases are TGTGCCAGTGATTATAAGTCTAGTATGTCTCACAATGAG. This translates into CASDYKSSMSHNE. The whole CDR3 sequence reads CASDYKSSMSHNEQFF.

Worth noting for this clone: The read ends 3 residues shy of where the CDR3 ends; the end is completed using the germline J gene. The V gene is TRBV9, the J gene TRBJ1-1; 8 bases map to TRBD1. Germline trimming cut 3 bases from V and 4 bases from J; bases unmatched to any gene: 17. CDR1 and CDR2 from the germline V gene are SGDLS and YYNGEE. The CDR3 loop spans 18 amino acids. The chain's CDR3 is CASSARLDRGGRSTEAFF. The sequenced CDR3 bases are TGTGCCAGCAGCGCCCGACTCGACAGGGGAGGCAGGAGCACTGAA.